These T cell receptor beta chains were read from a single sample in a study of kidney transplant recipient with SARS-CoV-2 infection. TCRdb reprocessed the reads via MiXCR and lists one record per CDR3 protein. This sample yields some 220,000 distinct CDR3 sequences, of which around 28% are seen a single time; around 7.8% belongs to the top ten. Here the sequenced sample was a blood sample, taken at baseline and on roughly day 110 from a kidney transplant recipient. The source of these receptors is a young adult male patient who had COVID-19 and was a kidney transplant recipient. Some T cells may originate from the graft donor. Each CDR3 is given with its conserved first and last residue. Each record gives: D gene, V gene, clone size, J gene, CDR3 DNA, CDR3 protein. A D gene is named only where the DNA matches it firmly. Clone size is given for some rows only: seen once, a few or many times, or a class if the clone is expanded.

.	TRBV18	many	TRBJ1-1	TGTGCCAGCTCACTTCAATCTTCTGAAGCTTTCTTT	CASSLQSSEAFF
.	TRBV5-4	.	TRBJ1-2	TGTGCCAGCGTCAACCCCGTACCAGGAAAGACCTATGGCTACATCTTC	CASVNPVPGKTYGYIF
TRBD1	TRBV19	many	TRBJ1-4	TGTGCCAGTAGTATAGGGGACAGGGCCGCTAATGAAAAACTGTTTTTT	CASSIGDRAANEKLFF
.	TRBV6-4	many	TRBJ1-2	TGTGCCAGCAGTGGTTCTGGCTCACACGGAAAGACCTATGGCTACACCTTC	CASSGSGSHGKTYGYTF
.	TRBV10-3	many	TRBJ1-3	TGTGCCGGGACCTCAATGACGGACACCATATATTTT	CAGTSMTDTIYF
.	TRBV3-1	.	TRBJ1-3	TGTGCCAGCAGCCAAGGTCGAGGAAACACCATATATTTT	CASSQGRGNTIYF
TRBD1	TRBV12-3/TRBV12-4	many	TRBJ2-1	TGTGCCAGCGGGCCGACAGGGGCCTCCTACAATGAGCAGTTCTTC	CASGPTGASYNEQFF
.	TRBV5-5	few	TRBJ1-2	TGTGCCAGCGATGTTCATGTCTCGCGAAAGACCTATGGCTACACCTTC	CASDVHVSRKTYGYTF
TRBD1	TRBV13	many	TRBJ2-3	TGTGCCAGCAGCCCGCCTTTGGGACAGGGCACAGATACGCAGTATTTT	CASSPPLGQGTDTQYF
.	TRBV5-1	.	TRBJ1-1	TGCGCCAGCAGCGAGACAGGCATGAACACTGAAGCTTTCTTT	CASSETGMNTEAFF
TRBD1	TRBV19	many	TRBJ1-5	TGTGCCAGTAGTTGGGACAGGGCAAGCAATCAGCCCCAGCATTTT	CASSWDRASNQPQHF
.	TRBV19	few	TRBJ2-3	TGTGCCAGTAGTACGGGATCTAGCACAGATACGCAGTATTTT	CASSTGSSTDTQYF
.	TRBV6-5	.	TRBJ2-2	TGTGCCAGCACCTGGAAGGCGGCCGGGGAGCTGTTTTTT	CASTWKAAGELFF
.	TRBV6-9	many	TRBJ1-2	TGTGCCAGCAGTGCGTTAACGCCTTACGGAAAGACCTATGGCTACACCTTC	CASSALTPYGKTYGYTF
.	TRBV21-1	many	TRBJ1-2	TGTGCCAGCAGCAAAGCGGTAAGGGAGGACAGGGGGCAGAGATATGGCTACACCTTC	CASSKAVREDRGQRYGYTF
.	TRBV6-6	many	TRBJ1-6	TGTGCCAGCAGGAGGGACGGCCCCCTCCACTTT	CASRRDGPLHF
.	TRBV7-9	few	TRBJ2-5	TGTGCCAGCAGCTTTAGAGGCCCCCAAGAGACCCAGTACTTC	CASSFRGPQETQYF
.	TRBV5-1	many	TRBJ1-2	TGCGCCAGCGTAACAAAATCGGTTCGAAAGACCTATGGCTACACCTTC	CASVTKSVRKTYGYTF
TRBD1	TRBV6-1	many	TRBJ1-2	TGTGCCAGCCAATGGGACAGGGGGAAATGGATAGAAGGCTACACCTTC	CASQWDRGKWIEGYTF
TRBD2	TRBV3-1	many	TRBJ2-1	TGTGCCAGCAGCCAAGATGCGGGAGGGCCTGGCTACAATGAGCAGTTCTTC	CASSQDAGGPGYNEQFF
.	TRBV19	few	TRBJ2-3	TGTGCCAGTACCATGGGGTTGGGTCCTCTCCTTAGCACAGATACGCAGTATTTT	CASTMGLGPLLSTDTQYF
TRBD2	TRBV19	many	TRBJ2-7	TGTGCCAGTAGTATAGGACTAGCGAACTACGAGCAGTACTTC	CASSIGLANYEQYF
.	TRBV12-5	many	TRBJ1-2	TGTGCTAGTGGTGTTACCTATTTGCAGGGAAAGACCTATGGCTACACCTTC	CASGVTYLQGKTYGYTF
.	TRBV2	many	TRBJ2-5	TGTGCCTCCTTCGAGGGGCGCGAGACCCAGTACTTC	CASFEGRETQYF
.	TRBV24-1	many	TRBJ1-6	TGTGCCATGAGCTCCTATAATTCACCCCTCCACTTT	CAMSSYNSPLHF
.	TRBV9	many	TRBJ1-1	TGTGCCAGCAGCGTACTAGGGAACACTGAAGCTTTCTTT	CASSVLGNTEAFF
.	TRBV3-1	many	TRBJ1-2	TGTGCCAGCAGCGTCTCGCCCACCCTTCGAAAGACCTATGGCTACACCTTC	CASSVSPTLRKTYGYTF
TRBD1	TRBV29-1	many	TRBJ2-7	TGCAGCGTTCCCGGGACAGCAGTCTACGAGCAGTACTTC	CSVPGTAVYEQYF
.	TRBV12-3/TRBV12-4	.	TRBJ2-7	TGTGCCACCATGAGGGGAACCTACGAGCAGTACTTC	CATMRGTYEQYF
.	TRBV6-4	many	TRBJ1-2	TGTGCCAGCAGTTTAGGGCACTCACACGGAAAGACCTATGGCTACACCTTC	CASSLGHSHGKTYGYTF
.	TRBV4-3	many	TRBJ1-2	TGCGCCAGCAGCGCCCACTTAGGACGTCGAAAGACCTATGGCTACACCTTC	CASSAHLGRRKTYGYTF
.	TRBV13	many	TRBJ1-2	TGTGCCAGCAGCGTGAACAGGGATGGCTACACCTTC	CASSVNRDGYTF
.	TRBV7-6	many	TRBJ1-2	TGTGCCAGCAGCGTGGAGTCTGAATCTCGAAAGACCTATGGCTACACCTTC	CASSVESESRKTYGYTF
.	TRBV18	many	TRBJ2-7	TGTGCCAGCTCACCACCGGGGTCCCACGAGCAGTACTTC	CASSPPGSHEQYF
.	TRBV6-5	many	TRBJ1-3	TGTGCCAGCAGCTCGAAATTACCTGGAAACACCATATATTTT	CASSSKLPGNTIYF
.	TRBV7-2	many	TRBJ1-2	TGTGCCAGCAGCATGCGTCGCAGAGACGGAAAGACCTATGGCTACACCTTC	CASSMRRRDGKTYGYTF
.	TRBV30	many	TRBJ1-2	TGTGCCTGGCTACGACAGCGTTATAGAAAGACCTATGGCTACACCTTC	CAWLRQRYRKTYGYTF